These 9 T cell receptor beta chains share one sample of origin, sequenced in a study of beta chain features in type 1 diabetes. Study findings and constraints: All four CD4+ subsets from Type 1 diabetes patients carried moderately but significantly shorter TCRB CDR3s.

Expressed TCRB transcripts got sequenced, as all isolated RNA was reverse transcribed. Assay: immunoSEQ multiplex PCR; the TCRdb copy retains only in-frame clones and omits some. The data show 500,000 to 650,000 clones, with around 12% seen just once and more than 0.1% held by the top ten. Which antigens these TCRs recognize remains unknown. Input material: naive CD4+ T cells from blood. The source is a man aged 30-40 years with type 1 diabetes.

A few counts support this clone. This chain connects TRBV25-1 to TRBJ2-2; D remains ambiguous. With 0 bases removed from V and 6 bases from J, the gap between germline ends came to 8 bases. This CDR3 has 14 residues. Germline V CDR1 and CDR2: MGHDK, SYGVNS. The CDR3 nucleotides are TGTGCCAGCAGTGAATATACCCGGTCCGGGGAGCTGTTTTTT. Encoded protein: CASSEYTRSGELFF.

The chain joins TRBV7-2 to TRBJ2-5; 8 bases agree with TRBD2. In germline, CDR1 is SGHTA, CDR2 FQGNSA. V lost 5 bases to trimming and J lost 2 bases; unmatched junction nucleotides: 7. The CDR3 length is 15 residues. The CDR3 sequence is CASSRDPGGQETQYF. CDR3 DNA: TGTGCCAGCAGCCGGGACCCGGGGGGGCAAGAGACCCAGTACTTC. Full variable domain (rest looked up from reference TRBV7-2 and TRBJ2-5): GAGVSQSPSNKVTEKGKDVELRCDPISGHTALYWYRQSLGQGLEFLIYFQGNSAPDKSGLPSDRFSAERTGGSVSTLTIQRTQQEDSAVYLCASSRDPGGQETQYFGPGTRLLVL.

The CDR3: CASSHRQGNGYGYTF. DNA of the CDR3: TGTGCCAGCAGCCACAGACAGGGAAATGGGTATGGCTACACCTTC. The chain links TRBV5-4 to TRBJ1-2; 7 bases are shared with TRBD1. This CDR3 has 15 residues. V shed 4 bases and J 5 bases; nucleotides not matched to a gene: 11. Germline V lookup: CDR1 SGHNT, CDR2 YYREEE (reference sequence).

The chain employs TRBV7-2 and TRBJ2-7; tentative D call: TRBD2 (6 bases). Germline V gene lookup returns CDR1 SGHTA and CDR2 FQGNSA. This CDR3 region has 15 residues. Deletions cut 6 bases from V and 1 base from J, with 16 bases between. The CDR3 sequence is CASRAGLAGSYEQYF. The CDR3 DNA sequence: TGTGCCAGCAGGGCGGGATTGGCAGGGTCCTACGAGCAGTACTTC.

This clone was seen only a few times. This chain connects TRBV5-1 to TRBJ2-2; no definite D call. The CDR3 has 15 residues. Trimming left V 4 bases short and J 0 bases short, with 10 bases between. Germline V lookup: CDR1 SGHRS, CDR2 YFSETQ. The CDR3 region is CASSPQEPNTGELFF. In DNA, the CDR3 is TGCGCCAGCAGCCCTCAGGAACCGAACACCGGGGAGCTGTTTTTT.

The chain joins TRBV27 to TRBJ1-2, with unresolved D. This CDR3 is built from 20 residues. Trimming cost V 0 bases and J 0 bases, with 23 bases left between them. Germline V CDR1 and CDR2: MNHEY, SMNVEV (reference sequence). The CDR3 DNA reads TGTGCCAGCAGTTTATCAAATCCCGTAACGGCGGTACTTACTAACTATGGCTACACCTTC. It codes for CASSLSNPVTAVLTNYGYTF.

The table lists this clone with a count of one. CDR3 nucleotides: TGTGCCAGCGGGGACTCGCACACTGAAGCTTTCTTT. Its protein product is CASGDSHTEAFF. The chain links TRBV6-5 to TRBJ1-1; TRBD1 is a possible D gene (5 bases). The germline V gene has CDR1 MNHEY and CDR2 SVGAGI. The CDR3 runs 12 residues. V was pared by 8 bases and J by 3 bases, with 10 bases between.

There are a few counts of this clone. The chain is built from TRBV7-2 and TRBJ2-6; the D gene is possibly TRBD1 (5 bases). V lost 2 bases, J lost 0 bases, and 14 bases lay in between. The length of the CDR3 is 18 residues. From germline, CDR1 is SGHTA and CDR2 FQGNSA. This CDR3 reads CASSLQTAFSSGANVLTF. The CDR3 nucleotides are TGTGCCAGCAGCTTACAGACAGCCTTCTCCTCTGGGGCCAACGTCCTGACTTTC.

The CDR3 region is CASRAGSNQPQHF. DNA for the CDR3: TGTGCCAGCAGGGCAGGTAGCAATCAGCCCCAGCATTTT. The rearrangement joins TRBV2 to TRBJ1-5, with D unclear. From germline, CDR1 is SNHLY and CDR2 FYNNEI. The CDR3 contains 13 residues. Trimming removed 6 bases at V and 0 bases at J, with 6 bases between.